This TCR beta chain was identified in a study of T cell responses to AZD1222 COVID-19 vaccine. Measured with immunoSEQ multiplex PCR; TCRdb has only the in-frame clones, and not every one. The table has 30,000 to 35,000 clones, about 89% seen once. V was trimmed by 3 bases and J by 1 base, leaving 6 bases between them. CDR3 size: 13 residues. In germline, CDR1 is SEHNR, CDR2 FQNEAQ (reference sequence). About this clone itself: Antigen: not known.

Study findings and constraints: Nearly half of the spike-specific TCRs reportedly recognize variant regions that carry no mutations. Spike-specific TCR breadth rose after two AZD1222 doses, and depth rose as well.

Sequenced here: peripheral blood, sampled on day 0 of AZD1222 vaccination. The chain combines TRBV7-9 with TRBJ1-1; D call uncertain. This clonotype originated in an adult in good health. The CDR3 nucleotides are TGTGCCAGCAGCTTGGAGCCGAACACTGAAGCTTTCTTT. It encodes CASSLEPNTEAFF. Variable domain in full (rest from reference TRBV7-9 and TRBJ1-1): DTGVSQNPRHKITKRGQNVTFRCDPISEHNRLYWYRQTLGQGPEFLTYFQNEAQLEKSRLLSDRFSAERPKGSFSTLEIQRTEQGDSAMYLCASSLEPNTEAFFGQGTRLTVV.